This TCR beta chain was identified in a study of PD-L1 blockade in urothelial cancer. In the study overall: Once treatment had started, blood was analyzed at 3 weeks (second dose) and again at 6 weeks. Reported median T cell count for blood samples was around 140,000.

Synthetic analogs of TCR templates were spiked into every PCR. Some clones are missing from TCRdb's copy, which holds only in-frame ones; the method was immunoSEQ multiplex PCR. Of some 50,000 clones in the sample, 88% were seen once. Between 1 and 8 samples per patient were obtained, pretreatment and on-treatment. Sample: PBMCs, taken around atezolizumab (anti-PD-L1) treatment. This receptor was obtained from a man at least 80 years old with urothelial cancer.

DNA for the CDR3: TGTGCCAGCAGCTTATACGGGGGTCCCTACAATGAGCAGTTCTTC. Its protein product is CASSLYGGPYNEQFF. The V call is TRBV7-2, the J call TRBJ2-1; D is possibly TRBD2 (6 bases). V lost 2 bases and J lost 2, with 10 bases in between. The CDR3 contains 15 residues. Germline values: CDR1 SGHTA, CDR2 FQGNSA. Drawing the rest from reference TRBV7-2 and TRBJ2-1, the complete variable domain is GAGVSQSPSNKVTEKGKDVELRCDPISGHTALYWYRQSLGQGLEFLIYFQGNSAPDKSGLPSDRFSAERTGGSVSTLTIQRTQQEDSAVYLCASSLYGGPYNEQFFGPGTRLTVL.